The entry below gives a single T cell receptor beta chain sequence along with its context. Its antigen is undetermined. The sample belongs to a study of cytomegalovirus exposure and HLA in healthy donors. In the study overall: As an earlier analysis found, about 190 million T cells yielded about 120 million unique TCR beta sequences. A data release that came early held roughly 80 million unique TCRs from HLA-typed donors.

Study results and limitations: Segments of the TCR beta V type were, in most cases, productive about 87% or about 30% of the time in an earlier analysis. Analyses of presence and absence presupposed an approximately uniform sequencing depth across donors.

Use of 60 Vbeta and 13 Jbeta primers characterized the PCR. TCRdb keeps only in-frame clones here, not all; method: immunoSEQ multiplex PCR. Here the sample table reports about 64,000 clones. This CDR3 region has 14 residues. From germline, CDR1 is MNHNS and CDR2 SASEGT. Losses at the gene ends were 7 bases for V and 5 bases for J; bases not matched to a gene: 7. The rearrangement joins TRBV6-1 to TRBJ2-5; 10 bases agree with TRBD2. The TCR was taken from a woman aged 18-29 years in good health and CMV-seronegative. The specimen was PBMCs. Here the CDR3 reads CASNLAGLAETQYF. The CDR3 DNA reads TGTGCCAGCAACCTAGCGGGACTAGCGGAGACCCAGTACTTC.